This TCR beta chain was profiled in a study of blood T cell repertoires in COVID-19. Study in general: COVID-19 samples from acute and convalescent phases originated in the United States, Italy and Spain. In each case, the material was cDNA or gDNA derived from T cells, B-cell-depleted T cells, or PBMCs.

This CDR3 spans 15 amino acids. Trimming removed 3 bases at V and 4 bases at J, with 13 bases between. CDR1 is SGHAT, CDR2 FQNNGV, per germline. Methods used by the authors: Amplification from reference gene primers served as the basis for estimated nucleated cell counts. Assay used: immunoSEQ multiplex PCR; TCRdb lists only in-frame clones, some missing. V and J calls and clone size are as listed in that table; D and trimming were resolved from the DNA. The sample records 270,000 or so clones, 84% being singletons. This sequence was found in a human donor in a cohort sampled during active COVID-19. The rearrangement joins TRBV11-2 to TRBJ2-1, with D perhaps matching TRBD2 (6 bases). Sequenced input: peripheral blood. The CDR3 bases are TGTGCCAGCAGCTTCGCCCGGGACTTATACAATGAGCAGTTCTTC. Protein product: CASSFARDLYNEQFF. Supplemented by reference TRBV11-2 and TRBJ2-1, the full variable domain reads EAGVAQSPRYKIIEKRQSVAFWCNPISGHATLYWYQQILGQGPKLLIQFQNNGVVDDSQLPKDRFSAERLKGVDSTLKIQPAKLEDSAVYLCASSFARDLYNEQFFGPGTRLTVL.